The TCR beta chain under discussion was sequenced for a study of blood T cell repertoires in COVID-19. Turning to the study itself: From T cells, B-cell-depleted T cells, or PBMCs came the material, which was cDNA or gDNA.

As handled by the study authors: Amplification of reference gene primers was used by the study to estimate nucleated cell counts. Only in-frame clones appear in the TCRdb table, and some are missing; sequencing was by immunoSEQ multiplex PCR. V and J calls and clone size are as listed in that table; D and trimming were resolved from the DNA. Of around 210,000 clones in the sample, around 83% were seen once. Germline CDR1 and CDR2: LGHNA and YNFKEQ. Trimming stripped 0 bases from V and 6 bases from J, with 11 bases between. The CDR3 length is 15 residues. This chain joins TRBV4-2 and TRBJ2-2; D is possibly TRBD1 (5 bases). Sequenced material: peripheral blood. This TCR was recovered from a human donor in a cohort sampled during active COVID-19. The CDR3 reads CASSQDRVIAGELFF. The DNA for the CDR3 is TGTGCCAGCAGCCAAGACAGGGTAATAGCCGGGGAGCTGTTTTTT.